This T cell receptor beta chain derives from a study of cytomegalovirus exposure and HLA in healthy donors. Separate from the 666-subject first cohort, the roughly 120-subject validation cohort was the one that the donors belonged to. Trimming shortened V by 0 bases and J by 1 base, and 5 bases separated the two germline ends. Germline CDR1 and CDR2: MNHEY and SVGAGI. The CDR3 sequence is 14 residues long. Repertoires were generated with immunoSEQ multiplex PCR, while TCRdb's copy carries only in-frame clones and drops some. The sample carries around 190,000 clones, roughly 81% recorded once. Sequenced material: PBMCs. V usage is TRBV6-5 and J usage is TRBJ2-3, with D hard to call. The sequence was collected from a woman aged 30 to 39 in good health and CMV-seronegative. The CDR3 reads CASSYSRGTDTQYF. The CDR3, as DNA: TGTGCCAGCAGTTACTCTCGTGGCACAGATACGCAGTATTTT.